Sequencing of this T cell receptor (beta chain) was carried out in a study of OX40 agonist ivuxolimab in advanced cancers. The overall study: Partial responses were recorded for three patients, including one with hepatocellular carcinoma and two with cutaneous melanoma.

V was cut by 7 bases and J by 5 bases, with 18 bases left in between. The CDR3 runs 15 residues. Germline V lookup: CDR1 LNHDA, CDR2 SQIVND (reference sequence). Profiled with immunoSEQ multiplex PCR; TCRdb holds only in-frame clones, not every one. The sample records fewer than 12,000 clones, roughly 80% being singletons. This specimen was CD4+ or CD8+ T cells sorted from blood, taken in a trial of the OX40 agonist ivuxolimab. This sequence originates from an adult with an advanced solid tumor such as melanoma, head and neck, liver or kidney cancer. The genes are TRBV19 and TRBJ2-1, with a tentative D call TRBD1 (6 bases). The CDR3 DNA follows: TGTGCCAGTACCGCAGGGGCTAGCAGGGACAATGAGCAGTTCTTC. This translates into CASTAGASRDNEQFF. Supplemented by reference TRBV19 and TRBJ2-1, the full variable domain reads DGGITQSPKYLFRKEGQNVTLSCEQNLNHDAMYWYRQDPGQGLRLIYYSQIVNDFQKGDIAEGYSVSREKKESFPLTVTSAQKNPTAFYLCASTAGASRDNEQFFGPGTRLTVL.